These 26 T cell receptor beta chains originate from one sample sequenced in a study of blood T cell repertoires in COVID-19. This table comes from immunoSEQ multiplex PCR, and its TCRdb copy is limited to in-frame clones, with some not included. Of about 65,000 clones listed, 80% to 95% are singletons. Sequencing used peripheral blood. Receptor source: a man in his sixties or seventies with active COVID-19.

The rearrangement links TRBV6-1 to TRBJ2-1; D remains unclear. The V and J ends lost 0 bases and 4 bases respectively, with 16 bases between them. Germline V gene data show CDR1 as MNHNS and CDR2 as SASEGT. This CDR3 region has 17 residues. The CDR3 reads CASSEAVMSYRYNEQFF. CDR3 sequence (DNA): TGTGCCAGCAGTGAAGCGGTTATGTCCTATAGATACAATGAGCAGTTCTTC.

The V gene is TRBV7-9, the J gene TRBJ2-7; possibly TRBD1 for D (5 bases). Germline V gene sequence: CDR1 SEHNR, CDR2 FQNEAQ (reference sequence). The length of the CDR3 is 14 residues. V lost 5 bases, J lost 0 bases, and 11 bases lay in between. The CDR3 is CASSPRASSYEQYF. The CDR3 coding sequence is TGTGCCAGCAGCCCCAGGGCAAGCTCCTACGAGCAGTACTTC. Full variable domain (remainder filled in from reference TRBV7-9 and TRBJ2-7): DTGVSQNPRHKITKRGQNVTFRCDPISEHNRLYWYRQTLGQGPEFLTYFQNEAQLEKSRLLSDRFSAERPKGSFSTLEIQRTEQGDSAMYLCASSPRASSYEQYFGPGTRLTVT.

The V and J genes are TRBV7-8 and TRBJ1-4; unclear D gene. CDR3 length: 15 residues. Germline loops: CDR1 SGHVS, CDR2 FQNEAQ. V lost 5 bases and J lost 4, with 14 bases in between. CDR3 amino acids: CASSRQSSRNEKLFF. The CDR3 DNA sequence: TGTGCCAGCAGCCGCCAATCCAGTCGTAATGAAAAACTGTTTTTT. Based on the CDR3 plus reference TRBV7-8 and TRBJ1-4, the full variable domain is GAGVSQSPRYKVAKRGQDVALRCDPISGHVSLFWYQQALGQGPEFLTYFQNEAQLDKSGLPSDRFFAERPEGSVSTLKIQRTQQEDSAVYLCASSRQSSRNEKLFFGSGTQLSVL.

This chain joins TRBV7-9 and TRBJ2-3, with D unclear. CDR3 length: 12 residues. The germline V gene encodes CDR1 SEHNR and CDR2 FQNEAQ (reference sequence). V gave up 6 bases and J gave up 4 bases, with 8 bases separating them. CDR3 nucleotides: TGTGCCAGCAGTCCCGGGTCAGATACGCAGTATTTT. This sequence encodes CASSPGSDTQYF.

A single count supports this clone. V usage is TRBV6-5 and J usage is TRBJ2-4; D possibly corresponds to TRBD1 (7 bases). V lost 6 bases and J 15 bases, leaving 15 bases between the germline ends. The CDR3 loop spans 11 amino acids. Germline loops: CDR1 MNHEY, CDR2 SVGAGI. This CDR3 reads CASRRGQGVYF. CDR3 bases: TGTGCCAGCAGGCGGGGCCAGGGGGTGTACTTC.

This rearrangement joins TRBV6-2 or TRBV6-3 to TRBJ2-1; 7 positions agree with TRBD2. The trim removed 4 bases at V and 0 bases at J, leaving 3 bases unmatched. CDR1 is MNHEY and CDR2 is SVGEGT in the germline V gene. The CDR3 is 15 amino acids. This CDR3 reads CASSWGGGSYNEQFF. DNA for the CDR3: TGTGCCAGCAGTTGGGGCGGGGGCTCCTACAATGAGCAGTTCTTC.

The chain is built from TRBV25-1 and TRBJ1-5; TRBD1 agrees at 9 bases. V lost 6 bases, J lost 6 bases, and 6 bases stayed unmatched. The CDR3 totals 14 residues. Per germline, CDR1 MGHDK and CDR2 SYGVNS. CDR3 residues: CASSGTGSSQPQHF. The CDR3 coding sequence is TGTGCCAGCAGCGGGACAGGGAGTAGTCAGCCCCAGCATTTT.

The J gene is TRBJ1-6, the V gene TRBV19; 7 bases match TRBD1. The CDR3 runs to 16 residues. With 3 bases clipped from V and 7 bases from J, the junction kept 9 bases outside the gene matches. Germline CDR1 reads LNHDA; CDR2 reads SQIVND (reference sequence). CDR3 nucleotide sequence: TGTGCCAGTAGTATCAGCCACAGGGGTTGGAATTCACCCCTCCACTTT. Translating it yields CASSISHRGWNSPLHF.

This clone was recorded a few times. The chain is built from TRBV6-5 and TRBJ1-1; possibly TRBD1 for D (6 bases). The length of the CDR3 is 15 residues. V was shortened by 2 bases and J by 3 bases, with 13 bases between the two germline ends. CDR1 and CDR2 from the germline V gene are MNHEY and SVGAGI. The CDR3 loop is CASSYDDQGYTEAFF. CDR3 DNA sequence: TGTGCCAGCAGTTACGATGACCAGGGGTACACTGAAGCTTTCTTT.

This chain connects TRBV28 to TRBJ1-2, with D perhaps TRBD1 (5 bases). Trimming stripped 4 bases from V and 5 bases from J, with 14 bases between. The CDR3 extends over 14 amino acids. Germline CDR1 reads MDHEN; CDR2 reads SYDVKM. CDR3 in DNA: TGTGCCAGCAGTTACTCGACAGTTCCTTATGGCTACACCTTC. Its protein product is CASSYSTVPYGYTF.

The V and J genes are TRBV7-6 and TRBJ2-3; 9 bases fit TRBD2. This CDR3 is 18 amino acids long. Germline assignment: CDR1 SGHVS and CDR2 FNYEAQ. After removal of 2 bases from V and 0 bases from J, the junction contained 9 bases not matched to a gene. The CDR3 sequence: CASSLFPSGASSTDTQYF. The CDR3 DNA sequence: TGTGCCAGCAGCTTATTTCCTAGCGGGGCGTCTAGCACAGATACGCAGTATTTT. Full variable domain (missing parts from reference TRBV7-6 and TRBJ2-3): GAGVSQSPRYKVTKRGQDVALRCDPISGHVSLYWYRQALGQGPEFLTYFNYEAQQDKSGLPNDRFSAERPEGSISTLTIQRTEQRDSAMYRCASSLFPSGASSTDTQYFGPGTRLTVL.

CDR3 in amino acids: CASSYRSGGLNEQFF. The CDR3 nucleotides are TGTGCCAGCAGTTACCGTAGCGGGGGTCTGAATGAGCAGTTCTTC. The genes are TRBV6-2 or TRBV6-3 and TRBJ2-1; 9 bases agree with TRBD2. There are 15 residues in the CDR3. The germline CDR1 and CDR2 sequences are MNHEY and SVGEGT. J was trimmed by 7 bases and V by 2 bases; bases with no gene match: 6.

V is TRBV10-2 and J is TRBJ2-1, with D uncertain. Trimming took off 0 bases at V and 7 bases at J, with 7 bases between the two ends. Germline V lookup: CDR1 WSHSY, CDR2 SAAADI. CDR3 length: 13 amino acids. The CDR3 region is CASSESTRNEQFF. CDR3 nucleotides: TGCGCCAGCAGTGAGTCGACTCGTAATGAGCAGTTCTTC.

The chain employs TRBV18 and TRBJ2-1, with TRBD2 matching 10 bases. The CDR3 is 17 residues long. CDR1 is KGHSH and CDR2 is LQKENI in the germline V gene. The V gene end was trimmed by 3 bases and the J gene end by 4 bases; junction bases not matched to a gene: 9. The CDR3 is CASSPRASGGLYNEQFF. In DNA form, the CDR3 reads TGTGCCAGCTCACCTCGGGCTAGCGGGGGCCTATACAATGAGCAGTTCTTC.

V is TRBV19 and J is TRBJ2-3; 15 bases line up with TRBD2. Germline V gives CDR1 LNHDA, CDR2 SQIVND (reference sequence). The CDR3 has 15 residues. V gave up 4 bases and J gave up 5 bases; unmatched junction bases: 1. The chain's CDR3 is CASSTGLAGGDTQYF. CDR3 DNA: TGTGCCAGTAGTACGGGACTAGCGGGGGGAGATACGCAGTATTTT.

The J gene is TRBJ2-3, the V gene TRBV27, with 12 bases identical to TRBD2. Germline assignment: CDR1 MNHEY and CDR2 SMNVEV (reference sequence). Germline trimming cut 7 bases from V and 2 bases from J; bases unmatched to any gene: 7. CDR3 size: 16 residues. The DNA for the CDR3 is TGTGCCAGCACCTCTAGCGGGGGGGGGTACACAGATACGCAGTATTTT. Translated, it gives CASTSSGGGYTDTQYF.

J is TRBJ1-1 and V is TRBV5-1; D possibly corresponds to TRBD1 (5 bases). V lost 5 bases, J lost 0 bases, and 11 bases lay in between. CDR3 size: 14 residues. Germline loops: CDR1 SGHRS, CDR2 YFSETQ. The CDR3 nucleotides are TGCGCCAGCAGTTCGACAGAGATGAACACTGAAGCTTTCTTT. Translation gives CASSSTEMNTEAFF.

The V call is TRBV5-4, the J call TRBJ2-2, with TRBD1 matching over 7 bases. V trimming: 2 bases; J trimming: 6 bases; junction bases outside the gene matches: 4. This CDR3 has 14 residues. Looked up from germline, CDR1 is SGHNT and CDR2 is YYREEE (reference sequence). CDR3 amino acids: CASSLQGPAGELFF. The CDR3 coding sequence is TGTGCCAGCAGCTTACAGGGGCCGGCCGGGGAGCTGTTTTTT.

This clone was recorded only once. This chain links TRBV7-6 with TRBJ1-6; 9 bases agree with TRBD1. This CDR3 region has 15 residues. With V trimmed by 4 bases and J by 7 bases, 5 bases remained unmatched. Germline-derived CDR1 and CDR2 are SGHVS and FNYEAQ. CDR3 sequence (DNA): TGTGCCAGCAGCTCTTGGACAGGGGACAATTCACCCCTCCACTTT. Protein product: CASSSWTGDNSPLHF.

Here the CDR3 DNA reads TGTGCCAGCAGCCCTCAGACTAGCGGGGGACAAGAGACCCAGTACTTC. Amino acids: CASSPQTSGGQETQYF. V and J are TRBV4-2 and TRBJ2-5, with 12 bases lining up with TRBD2. Losses at the gene ends were 4 bases for V and 2 bases for J; bases not matched to a gene: 5. Germline CDR1 is LGHNA and CDR2 is YNFKEQ. The CDR3 runs 16 residues.

The gene calls are TRBV15 and TRBJ1-6; D perhaps matches TRBD1 (5 bases). With 0 bases removed from V and 7 bases from J, the gap between germline ends came to 13 bases. The CDR3 runs to 16 residues. CDR1 is LNHNV, CDR2 YYDKDF, per germline (reference sequence). The CDR3: CATSRETTDLNSPLHF. DNA of the CDR3: TGTGCCACCAGCAGAGAAACGACAGATTTGAATTCACCCCTCCACTTT.

The chain joins TRBV5-4 to TRBJ2-5; D might be TRBD1 (6 bases). CDR3 length: 14 amino acids. The V gene lost 4 bases and the J gene lost 3 bases, with 13 bases spanning the gap. Germline V gene lookup returns CDR1 SGHNT and CDR2 YYREEE (reference sequence). CDR3 residues: CASSLWTVEETQYF. The CDR3, as DNA: TGTGCCAGCAGCCTATGGACAGTTGAAGAGACCCAGTACTTC. The complete variable domain, with remaining parts taken from reference TRBV5-4 and TRBJ2-5, reads ETGVTQSPTHLIKTRGQQVTLRCSSQSGHNTVSWYQQALGQGPQFIFQYYREEENGRGNFPPRFSGLQFPNYSSELNVNALELDDSALYLCASSLWTVEETQYFGPGTRLLVL.

The V gene is TRBV19, the J gene TRBJ2-1, with 9 bases aligning to TRBD1. The CDR3 spans 17 residues. Germline CDR1 LNHDA, CDR2 SQIVND (reference sequence). The V gene end was trimmed by 2 bases and the J gene end by 7 bases; junction bases not matched to a gene: 12. CDR3 nucleotides: TGTGCCAGTAGTATAAGGGTGGGGGGACAGGGTCAGAATGAGCAGTTCTTC. It is translated as CASSIRVGGQGQNEQFF. The full variable domain, its missing parts supplied by reference TRBV19 and TRBJ2-1, is DGGITQSPKYLFRKEGQNVTLSCEQNLNHDAMYWYRQDPGQGLRLIYYSQIVNDFQKGDIAEGYSVSREKKESFPLTVTSAQKNPTAFYLCASSIRVGGQGQNEQFFGPGTRLTVL.

The chain employs TRBV6-5 and TRBJ1-3; possible D gene TRBD1, 6 bases. The CDR3 runs 14 residues. V gave up 5 bases and J gave up 4 bases, with 12 bases separating them. CDR1 is MNHEY, CDR2 SVGAGI, per germline. In nucleotides, the CDR3 is TGTGCCAGCAGTATACAGGGCTTCGGAAACACCATATATTTT. Translating it yields CASSIQGFGNTIYF.

The chain carries TRBV7-9 and TRBJ2-3; D may be TRBD1 (6 bases). Germline V lookup: CDR1 SEHNR, CDR2 FQNEAQ (reference sequence). Trimming stripped 2 bases from V and 2 bases from J, with 8 bases between. This CDR3 spans 14 amino acids. CDR3 loop: CASSLSGVTDTQYF. CDR3 in DNA: TGTGCCAGCAGCTTATCAGGGGTCACAGATACGCAGTATTTT. Together with reference TRBV7-9 and TRBJ2-3, the CDR3 gives the full variable domain: DTGVSQNPRHKITKRGQNVTFRCDPISEHNRLYWYRQTLGQGPEFLTYFQNEAQLEKSRLLSDRFSAERPKGSFSTLEIQRTEQGDSAMYLCASSLSGVTDTQYFGPGTRLTVL.

The genes are TRBV7-9 and TRBJ1-4; no definite D call. Trimming stripped 5 bases from V and 7 bases from J, with 17 bases between. The CDR3 has 15 residues. Per germline, CDR1 SEHNR and CDR2 FQNEAQ (reference sequence). The CDR3, as DNA: TGTGCCAGCAGCCTTTGGACGGGAGAAGGTGAAAAACTGTTTTTT. Its protein product is CASSLWTGEGEKLFF.